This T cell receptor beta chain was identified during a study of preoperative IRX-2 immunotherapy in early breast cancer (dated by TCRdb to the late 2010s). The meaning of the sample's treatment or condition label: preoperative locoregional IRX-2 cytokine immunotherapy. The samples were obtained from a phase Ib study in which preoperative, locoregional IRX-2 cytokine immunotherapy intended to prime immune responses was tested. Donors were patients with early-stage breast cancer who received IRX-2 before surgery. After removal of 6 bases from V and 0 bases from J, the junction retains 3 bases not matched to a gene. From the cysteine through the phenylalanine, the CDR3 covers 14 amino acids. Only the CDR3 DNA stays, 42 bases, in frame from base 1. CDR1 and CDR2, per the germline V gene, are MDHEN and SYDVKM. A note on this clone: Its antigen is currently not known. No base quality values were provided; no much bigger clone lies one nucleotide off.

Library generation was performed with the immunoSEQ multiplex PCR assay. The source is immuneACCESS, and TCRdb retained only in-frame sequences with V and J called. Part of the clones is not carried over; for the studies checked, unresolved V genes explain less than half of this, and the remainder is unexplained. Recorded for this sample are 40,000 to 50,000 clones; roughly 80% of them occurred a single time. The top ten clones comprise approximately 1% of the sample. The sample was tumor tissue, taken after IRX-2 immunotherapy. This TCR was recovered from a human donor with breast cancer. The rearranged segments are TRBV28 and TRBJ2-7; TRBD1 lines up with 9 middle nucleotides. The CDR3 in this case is CASRSTGGSYEQYF. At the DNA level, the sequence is TGTGCCAGCAGGTCGACAGGGGGCTCCTACGAGCAGTACTTC.